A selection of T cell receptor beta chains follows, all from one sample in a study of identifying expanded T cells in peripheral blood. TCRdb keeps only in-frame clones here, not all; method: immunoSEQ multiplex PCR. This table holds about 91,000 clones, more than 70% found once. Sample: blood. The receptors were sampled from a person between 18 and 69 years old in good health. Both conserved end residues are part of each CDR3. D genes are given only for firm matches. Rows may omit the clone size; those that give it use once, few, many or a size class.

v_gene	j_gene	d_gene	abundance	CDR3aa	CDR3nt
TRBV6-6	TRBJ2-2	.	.	CASSSLVTGELFF	TGTGCCAGCAGTTCCCTCGTCACCGGGGAGCTGTTTTTT
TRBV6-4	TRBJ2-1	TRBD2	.	CASTSLAGGPNEQFF	TGTGCCAGCACTTCACTAGCGGGAGGGCCAAATGAGCAGTTCTTC
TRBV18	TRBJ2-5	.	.	CASATNLQETQYF	TGTGCCAGTGCTACAAACCTCCAAGAGACCCAGTACTTC
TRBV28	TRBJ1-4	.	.	CASSFGNEKLFF	TGTGCCAGCAGTTTCGGGAATGAAAAACTGTTTTTT
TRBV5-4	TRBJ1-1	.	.	CASSLGANLAFF	TGTGCCAGCAGCTTGGGGGCTAATCTAGCTTTCTTT
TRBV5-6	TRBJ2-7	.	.	CASSGPLATEQYF	TGTGCCAGCAGCGGACCGCTAGCGACCGAGCAGTACTTC
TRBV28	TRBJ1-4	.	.	CASSLWAGANEKLFF	TGTGCCAGCAGTTTATGGGCAGGGGCTAATGAAAAACTGTTTTTT
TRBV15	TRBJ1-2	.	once	CATSRDTPDNYNYGYTF	TGTGCCACCAGCAGAGATACCCCGGATAATTATAACTATGGCTACACCTTC
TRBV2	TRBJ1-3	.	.	CAAGSSGNTIYF	TGTGCCGCTGGGAGCTCTGGAAACACCATATATTTT
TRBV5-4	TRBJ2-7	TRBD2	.	CASSVDRAGTILAHEQYF	TGTGCCAGCAGCGTTGACCGCGCCGGGACTATTCTCGCCCACGAGCAGTACTTC
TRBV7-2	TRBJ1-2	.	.	CASSFGNMRGYTF	TGTGCCAGCAGCTTCGGGAATATGCGGGGCTACACCTTC
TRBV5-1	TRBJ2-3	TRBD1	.	CASRRTGVETDTQYF	TGCGCCAGCAGGAGGACAGGGGTCGAAACAGATACGCAGTATTTT
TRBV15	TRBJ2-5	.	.	CATSREDAGQETQYF	TGTGCCACCAGCAGAGAAGACGCGGGCCAAGAGACCCAGTACTTC
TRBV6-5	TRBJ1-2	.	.	CASSYTPDGNYGYTF	TGTGCCAGCAGTTACACCCCGGACGGAAACTATGGCTACACCTTC
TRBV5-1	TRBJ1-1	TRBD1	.	CASIAGTGETEAFF	TGCGCCAGCATCGCCGGGACAGGGGAGACTGAAGCTTTCTTT
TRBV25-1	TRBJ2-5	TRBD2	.	CASSEYMSGVQETQYF	TGTGCCAGCAGTGAATATATGAGCGGGGTACAAGAGACCCAGTACTTC
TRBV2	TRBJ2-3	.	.	CASSAGGFEVDTQYF	TGTGCCAGCAGTGCCGGGGGTTTCGAGGTAGATACGCAGTATTTT
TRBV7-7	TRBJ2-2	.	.	CASSLGRVSELFF	TGTGCCAGCAGCTTAGGAAGGGTATCGGAGCTGTTTTTT
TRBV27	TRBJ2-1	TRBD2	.	CASGLAGGHEQFF	TGTGCCAGCGGACTAGCGGGAGGGCATGAGCAGTTCTTC
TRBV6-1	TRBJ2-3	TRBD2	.	CASSDKAGGIDTQYF	TGTGCCAGCAGTGACAAAGCGGGAGGGATAGATACGCAGTATTTT
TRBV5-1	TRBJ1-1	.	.	CASSLQGININTEAFF	TGCGCCAGCAGCTTGCAGGGTATAAATATTAACACTGAAGCTTTCTTT
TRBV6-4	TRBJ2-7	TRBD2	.	CASSETSGDSYEQYF	TGTGCCAGCAGTGAAACTAGCGGGGACTCCTACGAGCAGTACTTC
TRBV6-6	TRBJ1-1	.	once	CASGNTEAFF	TGTGCCAGCGGTAACACTGAAGCTTTCTTT
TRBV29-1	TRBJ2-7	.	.	CSAVDSYEQYF	TGCAGCGCTGTCGACAGTTACGAGCAGTACTTC
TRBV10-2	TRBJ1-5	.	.	CASSGTPGGIEVQPQHF	TGCGCCAGCAGTGGGACCCCCGGAGGGATTGAGGTTCAGCCCCAGCATTTT
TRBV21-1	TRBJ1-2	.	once	CASSPPRGYTF	TGTGCCAGCAGTCCGCCCCGTGGCTACACCTTC
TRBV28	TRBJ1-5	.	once	CATNWGADQPQHF	TGTGCCACCAACTGGGGGGCAGATCAGCCCCAGCATTTT
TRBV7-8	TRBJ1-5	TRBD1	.	CASSSGGQGVNQPQHF	TGTGCCAGCAGCTCCGGTGGACAGGGGGTTAATCAGCCCCAGCATTTT
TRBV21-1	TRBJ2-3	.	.	CASSALAGTSGGTDTQYF	TGTGCCAGCAGCGCCCTCGCCGGGACTAGCGGGGGCACAGATACGCAGTATTTT
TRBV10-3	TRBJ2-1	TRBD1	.	CATKSDRDNEQFF	TGTGCCACTAAATCGGACAGGGACAATGAGCAGTTCTTC
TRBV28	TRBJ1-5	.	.	CATRDGDRPQHF	TGTGCCACACGGGACGGGGATAGGCCCCAGCATTTT
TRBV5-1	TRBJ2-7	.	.	CASSLLGYEQYF	TGCGCCAGCAGCTTGCTCGGCTACGAGCAGTACTTC
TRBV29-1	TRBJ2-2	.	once	CSVLSNTGELFF	TGCAGCGTTTTATCGAACACCGGGGAGCTGTTTTTT
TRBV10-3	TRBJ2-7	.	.	CAISEASYYEQYF	TGTGCCATCAGTGAGGCCAGTTACTACGAGCAGTACTTC
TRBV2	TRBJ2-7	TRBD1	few	CASSSGGYEQYF	TGTGCCAGCAGTTCAGGGGGCTACGAGCAGTACTTC
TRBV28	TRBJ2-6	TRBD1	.	CASSLSSTGGFSGANVLTF	TGTGCCAGCAGTTTATCCTCGACAGGGGGCTTCTCTGGGGCCAACGTCCTGACTTTC
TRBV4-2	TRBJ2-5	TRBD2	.	CASSPGTSGRGEETQYF	TGTGCCAGCAGCCCCGGGACCAGCGGCCGGGGGGAGGAGACCCAGTACTTC
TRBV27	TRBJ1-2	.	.	CASSLFRYNIYGYTF	TGTGCCAGCAGTTTATTCCGCTACAATATCTATGGCTACACCTTC
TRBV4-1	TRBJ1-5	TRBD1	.	CASSQNTPRTGTPYSNQPQHF	TGCGCCAGCAGCCAAAATACCCCCAGGACAGGGACCCCCTATAGCAATCAGCCCCAGCATTTT
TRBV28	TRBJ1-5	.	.	CASRPADRMRQPQHF	TGTGCCAGCAGGCCTGCCGACAGGATGAGGCAGCCCCAGCATTTT
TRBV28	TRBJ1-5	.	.	CASSFANQPQHF	TGTGCCAGCAGTTTTGCGAATCAGCCCCAGCATTTT
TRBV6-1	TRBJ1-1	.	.	CASSEYTGRFAEAFF	TGTGCCAGCAGTGAATATACGGGGAGGTTTGCTGAAGCTTTCTTT
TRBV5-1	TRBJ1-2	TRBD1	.	CASSLDTGTVTYTF	TGCGCCAGCAGCTTGGACACCGGGACAGTGACCTACACCTTC
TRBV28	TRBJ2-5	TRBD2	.	CASIGGGSQETQYF	TGTGCCAGCATCGGGGGGGGTTCCCAAGAGACCCAGTACTTC
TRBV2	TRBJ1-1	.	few	CASTAGTVNTEAFF	TGTGCCAGTACAGCCGGGACGGTGAACACTGAAGCTTTCTTT
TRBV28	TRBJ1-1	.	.	CASERQGRGTEAFF	TGTGCCAGCGAGAGGCAGGGGAGAGGGACTGAAGCTTTCTTT
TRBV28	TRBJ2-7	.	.	CASGKQGLLYEQYF	TGTGCCAGCGGAAAACAGGGCCTCCTATACGAGCAGTACTTC
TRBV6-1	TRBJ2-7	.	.	CASSEGGHSAYEQYF	TGTGCCAGCAGTGAAGGTGGACATTCGGCCTACGAGCAGTACTTC
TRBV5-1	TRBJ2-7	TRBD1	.	CASSLKGQGLYEQYF	TGCGCCAGCAGCTTAAAGGGACAGGGCCTCTACGAGCAGTACTTC
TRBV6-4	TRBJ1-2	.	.	CASSDWLRGPYGYTF	TGTGCCAGCAGTGACTGGCTGCGGGGACCCTATGGCTACACCTTC
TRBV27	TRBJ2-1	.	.	CASRTGLAAYNEQFF	TGTGCCAGCAGGACAGGGCTAGCGGCCTACAATGAGCAGTTCTTC
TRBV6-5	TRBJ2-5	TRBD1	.	CASSGRDRGVETQYF	TGTGCCAGCAGTGGGCGGGACAGGGGAGTAGAGACCCAGTACTTC
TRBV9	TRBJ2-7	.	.	CASSVGWDNSYEQYF	TGTGCCAGCAGCGTAGGGTGGGACAACTCCTACGAGCAGTACTTC
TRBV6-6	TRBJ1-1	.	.	CASSRDSLDTEAFF	TGTGCCAGCAGTAGGGACTCGCTGGACACTGAAGCTTTCTTT
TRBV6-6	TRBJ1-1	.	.	CAVGNTEAFF	TGTGCCGTAGGAAACACTGAAGCTTTCTTT
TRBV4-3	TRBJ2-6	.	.	CASSQDPDSGANVLTF	TGCGCCAGCAGCCAAGATCCGGACTCTGGGGCCAACGTCCTGACTTTC
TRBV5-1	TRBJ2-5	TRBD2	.	CASSLVSGGEETQYF	TGCGCCAGCAGCTTGGTCAGCGGGGGAGAAGAGACCCAGTACTTC
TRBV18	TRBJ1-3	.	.	CASSPGTGNTIYF	TGTGCCAGCTCACCAGGTACTGGAAACACCATATATTTT
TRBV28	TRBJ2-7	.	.	CASRPDKDEQYF	TGTGCCAGCAGACCAGACAAAGACGAGCAGTACTTC
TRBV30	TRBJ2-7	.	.	CAWSVQVESEQYF	TGTGCCTGGAGTGTACAGGTGGAGTCCGAGCAGTACTTC